The 29 T cell receptor beta chains listed next were all sequenced from one sample in a study of CD8 T cells in ankylosing spondylitis. TCRdb analysed the 5' RACE reads with MiXCR anew, one entry per CDR3 protein. The top ten hold under 4.5% of the sample, which has more than 500,000 distinct CDR3 sequences, approximately 5.3% seen once. Findings and limits, study-wide: For ankylosing spondylitis blood, a TCR beta motif of under ten highly homologous variants appeared characteristic.

The antigens of these receptors remain unknown. The sequenced material came from blood, either unsorted or a sorted T cell fraction (not recorded which). Receptors were obtained from a male donor with ankylosing spondylitis.

At least ten counts were recorded for this clonotype. The chain joins TRBV6-2 or TRBV6-3 to TRBJ2-2, with D maybe TRBD2 (6 bases). Germline lookup yields CDR1 MNHEY and CDR2 SVGEGT. Trimming shortened V by 5 bases and J by 6 bases, and 13 bases separated the two germline ends. The CDR3 runs to 14 residues. CDR3 DNA sequence: TGTGCCAGCAGTAGACTTCGGGGGTCCGGGGAGCTGTTTTTT. Translated, it gives CASSRLRGSGELFF.

This clonotype was picked up many times. At one end the junction does not follow the germline gene, possibly because of a read error. The CDR3 DNA reads as TGTGCCAGTTCCCGCGGACAGGGCGCCTACGAGCAGTACTTC. This sequence encodes CASSRGQGAYEQYF. The chain recombines TRBV5-1 with TRBJ2-7, with 8 bases that match TRBD1. Germline loops: CDR1 SGHRS, CDR2 YFSETQ. CDR3 length equals 14 residues.

This clonotype was seen at least ten times. This chain uses TRBV5-1 with TRBJ1-3, with a tentative D call TRBD1 (6 bases). This CDR3 region has 14 residues. Trimming took 5 bases from V and 4 from J, leaving 13 bases between them. Germline CDR1 is SGHRS and CDR2 is YFSETQ. The chain's CDR3 is CASRLQGSGNTIYF. In DNA form, the CDR3 reads TGCGCCAGCAGGCTGCAGGGGTCAGGAAACACCATATATTTT.

The chain combines TRBV7-2 with TRBJ2-1, with 11 bases identical to TRBD2. Germline assignment: CDR1 SGHTA and CDR2 FQGNSA. The length of the CDR3 is 17 residues. The junction had 5 bases not matched to a gene; V was cut back by 1 base and J by 3 bases. CDR3 in DNA: TGTGCCAGCAGCTTAGTGGATCTAGCGGGAGGCTACAATGAGCAGTTCTTC. Residues: CASSLVDLAGGYNEQFF.

This clonotype was recorded at least ten times. J is TRBJ1-1 and V is TRBV7-2; TRBD1 matches 7 bases. Germline-derived CDR1 and CDR2 are SGHTA and FQGNSA. The CDR3 is 13 residues long. V shed 4 bases and J 14 bases; nucleotides not matched to a gene: 13. The DNA of the CDR3 is TGTGCCAGCAGCTCTTACAGGGGACCTAATGGGTTCTTT. As protein: CASSSYRGPNGFF.

This clonotype was found many times. The rearrangement uses TRBV27 and TRBJ1-2; D unresolved. Between the trimmed V and J ends, which lost 9 bases and 4 bases, there was a span of 12 bases. The CDR3 has 12 amino acids. CDR1 is MNHEY and CDR2 is SMNVEV in the germline V gene (reference sequence). The CDR3 here is CARGIFPYGYTF. The CDR3 nucleotides are TGTGCCAGGGGTATTTTCCCCTATGGCTACACCTTC.

Many counts were recorded for this clonotype. V usage is TRBV5-1 and J usage is TRBJ1-1, with a possible D match to TRBD1 (6 bases). CDR1 is SGHRS, CDR2 YFSETQ, per germline. The CDR3 runs to 14 residues. V lost 5 bases to trimming and J lost 5 bases, with 16 bases between them. CDR3 protein: CASSLRPGETEAFF. CDR3 DNA sequence: TGCGCCAGCAGTCTTCGACCAGGGGAGACTGAAGCTTTCTTT. Looking up the rest from reference TRBV5-1 and TRBJ1-1 gives the full variable domain: KAGVTQTPRYLIKTRGQQVTLSCSPISGHRSVSWYQQTPGQGLQFLFEYFSETQRNKGNFPGRFSGRQFSNSRSEMNVSTLELGDSALYLCASSLRPGETEAFFGQGTRLTVV.

This clonotype was seen more than once but under ten times. The rearrangement uses TRBV12-3 or TRBV12-4 and TRBJ2-7, with 8 bases lining up with TRBD1. This CDR3 spans 17 amino acids. The V and J ends lost 3 bases and 4 bases, in that order; junction bases with no gene match: 14. CDR3 residues: CASSLRGRGLLRYEQYF. The CDR3 coding sequence is TGTGCCAGCAGTTTGAGGGGCAGGGGGCTTTTACGGTACGAGCAGTACTTC.

This clonotype was counted at least ten times. The chain combines TRBV7-8 with TRBJ2-7; D gene uncertain. The CDR3 extends over 12 amino acids. The V gene's germline CDR1 is SGHVS and CDR2 FQNEAQ. The V end was cut by 3 bases, the J end by 4 bases, with 7 bases between. This CDR3 is CASSLAEYEQYF. For the CDR3, the DNA is TGTGCCAGCAGCTTGGCCGAATACGAGCAGTACTTC.

The chain uses TRBV20-1 and TRBJ2-2; D unresolved. This CDR3 has 14 amino acids. Germline V CDR1 and CDR2: DFQATT, SNEGSKA (reference sequence). Trimming took 6 bases from V and 0 from J, leaving 11 bases between them. The CDR3 coding sequence is TGCAGTGCCTTAGCTCCCTCGAACACCGGGGAGCTGTTTTTT. The encoded protein is CSALAPSNTGELFF.

The rearrangement uses TRBV28 and TRBJ1-1; D is ambiguous. The CDR3 runs 12 residues. CDR1 MDHEN and CDR2 SYDVKM come from the germline V gene. Trimming took off 7 bases at V and 0 bases at J, with 6 bases between the two ends. The CDR3 protein is CASNQMNTEAFF. CDR3 bases: TGTGCCAGCAACCAGATGAACACTGAAGCTTTCTTT.

The chain links TRBV10-3 to TRBJ1-1; D gene uncertain. The V end lost 4 bases, the J end lost 5 bases, and 11 bases lay between the germline ends. The CDR3 is 13 residues long. CDR1 ENHRY and CDR2 SYGVKD come from the germline V gene. This chain's CDR3 is CAISAGIVTEAFF. In DNA, the CDR3 is TGTGCCATCAGTGCGGGTATTGTGACTGAAGCTTTCTTT.

The sample holds a few counts of this clonotype. The chain is built from TRBV29-1 and TRBJ2-1; D is perhaps TRBD2 (5 bases). V lost 3 bases and J 1 base, leaving 13 bases between the germline ends. The germline CDR1 and CDR2 sequences are SQVTM and ANQGSEA. This CDR3 comprises 15 residues. The CDR3 bases are TGCAGCGTTGAGGGCGGTCGAGGGTCCTACAATGAGCAGTTCTTC. Amino acid sequence: CSVEGGRGSYNEQFF.

This clonotype has ten or more counts. As DNA, the CDR3 is TGTGCCAGCAGCGAGGACAGGGTGAGAACTGAAGCTTTCTTT. This translates into CASSEDRVRTEAFF. V usage is TRBV6-1 and J usage is TRBJ1-1; 8 nucleotides agree with TRBD1. Trimming removed 6 bases from V and 5 bases from J; junction bases left unmatched: 8. The CDR3 contains 14 residues. Germline CDR1 and CDR2: MNHNS and SASEGT.

Notes on this clonotype: One base away lies a much larger clone, so this may be a sequencing read error. The chain is built from TRBV20-1 and TRBJ2-7, with D possibly matching TRBD1 (5 bases). CDR1 and CDR2 from the germline V gene are DFQATT and SNEGSKA (reference sequence). This CDR3 has 14 residues. The CDR3 reads CCARDRLVPTEQYF. The CDR3 coding sequence is TGCTGTGCTAGAGACAGACTGGTACCTACGGAGCAGTACTTC.

The table lists this clonotype with many counts. The chain joins TRBV15 to TRBJ2-5; no firm D call. In germline, CDR1 is LNHNV, CDR2 YYDKDF (reference sequence). The ends were cut back, 8 bases at V and 5 bases at J, with 6 bases in the middle. The CDR3 has 10 residues. The CDR3 loop reads CATGRETQYF. In DNA form, the CDR3 reads TGTGCCACCGGCCGGGAGACCCAGTACTTC. Full variable domain (rest looked up from reference TRBV15 and TRBJ2-5): DAMVIQNPRYQVTQFGKPVTLSCSQTLNHNVMYWYQQKSSQAPKLLFHYYDKDFNNEADTPDNFQSRRPNTSFCFLDIRSPGLGDTAMYLCATGRETQYFGPGTRLLVL.

In its sample, this clonotype was seen many times. The CDR3 DNA follows: TGTGCCAGCAGCTTAAGCGGGGATGAAAAACTGTTTTTT. It codes for CASSLSGDEKLFF. The chain combines TRBV11-2 with TRBJ1-4, with D unclear. Trimming cost V 2 bases and J 6 bases, with 7 bases left between them. Germline V CDR1 and CDR2: SGHAT, FQNNGV. This CDR3 has 13 amino acids.

This clonotype was found many times. CDR3 protein: CASSFRRGEQYF. As DNA, the CDR3 is TGTGCCAGCAGCTTTCGCAGGGGCGAGCAGTACTTC. V gene TRBV7-6 combines with J gene TRBJ2-7, with D possibly TRBD1 on 6 matching bases. CDR3 length: 12 amino acids. Looked up from germline, CDR1 is SGHVS and CDR2 is FNYEAQ. The V end lost 3 bases, the J end lost 6 bases, and 9 bases lay between the germline ends.

This chain links TRBV7-3 with TRBJ2-2, with 9 bases aligning to TRBD1. The CDR3 runs to 20 residues. The V gene end was trimmed by 4 bases and the J gene end by 2 bases; junction bases not matched to a gene: 17. CDR1 is SGHTA, CDR2 FQGTGA, per germline. As DNA, the CDR3 is TGTGCCAGCAGCTCCCCCGCCGCTGCGGGACAGGGCCATAACACCGGGGAGCTGTTTTTT. Protein sequence: CASSSPAAAGQGHNTGELFF.

At least ten counts were recorded for this clonotype. V usage is TRBV27 and J usage is TRBJ2-5; D could derive from TRBD1 or TRBD2 (5 bases each). The V gene lost 6 bases and the J gene lost 0 bases, with 14 bases spanning the gap. The CDR3 has 15 amino acids. The V gene's germline CDR1 is MNHEY and CDR2 SMNVEV (reference sequence). Here the CDR3 reads CASRTYRDDQETQYF. The CDR3 DNA sequence: TGTGCCAGCAGAACTTACCGGGACGACCAAGAGACCCAGTACTTC.

This clonotype showed up many times. V gene TRBV20-1 combines with J gene TRBJ2-7; maybe TRBD2 (7 bases). Trimming left V 6 bases short and J 3 bases short, with 18 bases between. Germline V gives CDR1 DFQATT, CDR2 SNEGSKA (reference sequence). The CDR3 has 14 residues. CDR3 in DNA: TGCAGTGCCCGGGCCCGGGGGGCTTTCTACGAGCAGTACTTC. It is translated as CSARARGAFYEQYF.

In this sample, this clonotype turned up many times. The rearrangement uses TRBV6-5 and TRBJ2-7, with 10 bases fitting TRBD1. Germline trimming cut 2 bases from V and 5 bases from J; bases unmatched to any gene: 6. The CDR3 runs to 15 residues. Germline CDR1 MNHEY, CDR2 SVGAGI. The CDR3 coding sequence is TGTGCCAGCAGTTACACGGGACAGGGGACGGACGAGCAGTACTTC. It encodes CASSYTGQGTDEQYF.

The genes are TRBV6-5 and TRBJ2-1, with D unresolved. Trimming took 0 bases from V and 5 from J, leaving 11 bases between them. Germline V gene sequence: CDR1 MNHEY, CDR2 SVGAGI. CDR3 size: 15 residues. As DNA, the CDR3 is TGTGCCAGCAGTTACTCTGCGACACTTGACAATGAGCAGTTCTTC. Amino acids: CASSYSATLDNEQFF.

This clonotype was counted many times. This chain connects TRBV7-2 to TRBJ1-6; 8 bases line up with TRBD1. This CDR3 spans 15 amino acids. V lost 4 bases, J lost 6 bases, and 5 bases stayed unmatched. CDR1 and CDR2 from the germline V gene are SGHTA and FQGNSA. CDR3 region: CASSSRQGSNSPLHF. Here the CDR3 DNA reads TGTGCCAGCAGCTCCCGACAGGGGAGTAATTCACCCCTCCACTTT.

This clonotype was picked up many times. This rearrangement joins TRBV7-2 to TRBJ2-1; D possibly corresponds to TRBD2 (7 bases). The CDR3 spans 15 residues. V lost 3 bases and J lost 6, with 15 bases in between. The germline V gene encodes CDR1 SGHTA and CDR2 FQGNSA. CDR3 loop: CASSFRGGASNEQFF. In DNA form, the CDR3 reads TGTGCCAGCAGCTTTAGAGGGGGGGCTAGCAATGAGCAGTTCTTC.

In this sample, this clonotype turned up many times. The genes are TRBV6-1 and TRBJ2-3; 7 positions match TRBD1. V was clipped by 6 bases and J by 7 bases; unmatched bases: 7. CDR1 and CDR2 from the germline V gene are MNHNS and SASEGT. CDR3 length: 13 residues. CDR3 nucleotides: TGTGCCAGCAGCCTGGACAGGTCCCATACGCAGTATTTT. The encoded protein is CASSLDRSHTQYF.

This clonotype was picked up many times. The V and J genes are TRBV7-2 and TRBJ2-7; 11 bases are shared with TRBD2. This CDR3 comprises 15 residues. Trimming removed 5 bases from V and 4 bases from J; junction bases left unmatched: 7. Germline-derived CDR1 and CDR2 are SGHTA and FQGNSA. The CDR3 sequence is CASSTTSGSWYEQYF. CDR3 sequence (DNA): TGTGCCAGCAGCACTACTAGCGGGAGTTGGTACGAGCAGTACTTC.

In this sample, this clonotype turned up many times. The chain carries TRBV5-1 and TRBJ2-3, with 9 bases lining up with TRBD1. The CDR3 is made up of 15 amino acids. The V segment lost 6 bases and the J segment 2 bases; nucleotides outside the gene matches: 7. Germline V lookup: CDR1 SGHRS, CDR2 YFSETQ. CDR3 loop: CASNTGTGYTDTQYF. CDR3 DNA: TGCGCCAGCAACACCGGGACAGGGTACACAGATACGCAGTATTTT.

This clonotype was detected ten times or more. The CDR3 spells CSAIFPRRGELFF. The CDR3 DNA follows: TGCAGTGCTATTTTCCCGCGGCGCGGCGAGCTGTTTTTT. J is TRBJ2-2 and V is TRBV20-1; D not resolved. The V end lost 4 bases, the J end lost 11 bases, and 17 bases lay between the germline ends. The germline CDR1 and CDR2 sequences are DFQATT and SNEGSKA (reference sequence). There are 13 residues in the CDR3.